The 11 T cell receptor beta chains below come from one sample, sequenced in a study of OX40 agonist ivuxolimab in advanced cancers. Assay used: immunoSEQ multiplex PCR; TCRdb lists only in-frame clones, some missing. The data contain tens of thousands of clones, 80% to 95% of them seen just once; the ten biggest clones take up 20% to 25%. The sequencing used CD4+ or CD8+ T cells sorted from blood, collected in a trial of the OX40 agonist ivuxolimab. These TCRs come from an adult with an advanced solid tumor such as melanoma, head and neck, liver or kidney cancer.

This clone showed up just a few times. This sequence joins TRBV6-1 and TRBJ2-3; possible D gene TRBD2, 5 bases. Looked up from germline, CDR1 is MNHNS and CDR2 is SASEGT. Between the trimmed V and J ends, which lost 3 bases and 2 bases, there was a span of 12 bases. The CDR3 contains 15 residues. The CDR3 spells CASSEDSTHTDTQYF. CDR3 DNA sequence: TGTGCCAGCAGTGAGGACTCGACACACACAGATACGCAGTATTTT.

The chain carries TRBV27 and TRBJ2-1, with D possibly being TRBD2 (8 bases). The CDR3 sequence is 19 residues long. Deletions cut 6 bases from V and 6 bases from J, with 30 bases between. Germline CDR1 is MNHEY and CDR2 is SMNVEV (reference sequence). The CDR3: CASSHRGLSGTRASNEQFF. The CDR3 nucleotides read TGTGCCAGCAGCCATAGGGGGCTATCGGGGACTAGGGCTTCCAATGAGCAGTTCTTC.

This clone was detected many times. The CDR3: CASSLEGESTDTQYF. CDR3 DNA: TGTGCCAGCAGCTTAGAGGGTGAAAGCACAGATACGCAGTATTTT. The chain is built from TRBV7-6 and TRBJ2-3; D gene ambiguous. Germline V CDR1 and CDR2: SGHVS, FNYEAQ. The ends were cut back, 1 base at V and 0 bases at J, with 8 bases in the middle. The CDR3 spans 15 residues.

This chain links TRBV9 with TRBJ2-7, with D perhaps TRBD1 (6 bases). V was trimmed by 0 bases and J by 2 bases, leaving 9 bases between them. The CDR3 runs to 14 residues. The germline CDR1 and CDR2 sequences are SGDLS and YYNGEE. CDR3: CASSVGAGAYEQYF. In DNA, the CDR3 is TGTGCCAGCAGCGTAGGCGCAGGGGCCTACGAGCAGTACTTC.

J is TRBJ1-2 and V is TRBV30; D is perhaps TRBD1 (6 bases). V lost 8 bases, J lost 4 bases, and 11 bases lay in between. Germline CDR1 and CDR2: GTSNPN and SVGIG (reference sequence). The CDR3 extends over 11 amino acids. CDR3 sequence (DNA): TGTGCCCAACAGGGCTTCTATGGCTACACCTTC. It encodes CAQQGFYGYTF.

CDR3 protein: CSVSRGLAGNEQFF. As DNA, the CDR3 is TGCAGCGTTAGCCGTGGACTAGCGGGAAATGAGCAGTTCTTC. The chain links TRBV29-1 to TRBJ2-1, with 12 bases identical to TRBD2. The J segment lost 7 bases and the V segment lost 5 bases, leaving 6 bases of the junction unmatched. Looked up from germline, CDR1 is SQVTM and CDR2 is ANQGSEA. CDR3 length: 14 residues.

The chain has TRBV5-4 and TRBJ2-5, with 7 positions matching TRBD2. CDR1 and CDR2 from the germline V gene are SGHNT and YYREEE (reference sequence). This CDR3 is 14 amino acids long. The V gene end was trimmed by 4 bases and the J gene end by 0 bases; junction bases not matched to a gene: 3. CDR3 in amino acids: CASSARGDQETQYF. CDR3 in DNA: TGTGCCAGCAGCGCACGGGGGGACCAAGAGACCCAGTACTTC.

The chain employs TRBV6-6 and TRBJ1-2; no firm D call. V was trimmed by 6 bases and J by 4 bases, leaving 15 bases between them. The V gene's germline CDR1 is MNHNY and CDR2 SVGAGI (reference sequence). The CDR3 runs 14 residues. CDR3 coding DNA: TGTGCCAGCAGCTCAGGTTCGGCAGGCTATGGCTACACCTTC. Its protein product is CASSSGSAGYGYTF.

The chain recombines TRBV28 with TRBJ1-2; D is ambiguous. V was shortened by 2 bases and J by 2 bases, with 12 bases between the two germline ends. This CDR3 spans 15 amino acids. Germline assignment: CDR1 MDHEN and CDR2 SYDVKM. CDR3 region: CASSLALRPNYGYTF. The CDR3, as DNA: TGTGCCAGCAGTTTAGCCCTTCGACCAAACTATGGCTACACCTTC.

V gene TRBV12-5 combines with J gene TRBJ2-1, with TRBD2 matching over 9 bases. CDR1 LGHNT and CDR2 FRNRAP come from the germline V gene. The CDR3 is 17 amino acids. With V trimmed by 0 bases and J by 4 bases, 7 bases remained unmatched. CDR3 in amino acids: CASGLVLRREGYNEQFF. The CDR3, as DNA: TGTGCTAGTGGTTTGGTTTTACGGCGGGAGGGTTACAATGAGCAGTTCTTC.

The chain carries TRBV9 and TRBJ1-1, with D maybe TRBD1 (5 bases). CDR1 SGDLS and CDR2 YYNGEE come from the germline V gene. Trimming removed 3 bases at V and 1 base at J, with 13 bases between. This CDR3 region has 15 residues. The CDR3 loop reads CASSASGGTNTEAFF. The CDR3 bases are TGTGCCAGCAGCGCCTCAGGCGGGACGAACACTGAAGCTTTCTTT.